This T cell receptor beta chain emerged from a study of shared clonotypes between healthy human individuals. Study outcomes and limitations: Between a few donors, naive CD4 clonotypes were shared at a level of around 5.1%.

Germline lookup yields CDR1 SNHLY and CDR2 FYNNEI. The CDR3 sequence is 16 residues long. The J segment lost 2 bases and the V segment lost 6 bases, leaving 6 bases of the junction unmatched. For this clone: Antigen unknown.

Sequencing was performed with immunoSEQ multiplex PCR; in TCRdb, only in-frame clones are kept and a portion is missing. The table has about 2.3 million clones, around 93% seen once; the top ten hold about 0.41%. A CD45RA-negative memory subset and a CD45RA+ naive subset were separated from the CD4+ cells. The material sequenced was naive CD4+ T cells from PBMCs. Subset indicated: CD45RA+ positively selected. This receptor was taken from a man younger than 35 in good health. Some clones in this sample may be carry-over from other donors' samples. The chain employs TRBV2 and TRBJ2-6; 8 bases are a match to TRBD1. The CDR3 region is CASRGTGVPGANVLTF. The CDR3 DNA follows: TGTGCCAGCAGAGGGACAGGCGTCCCTGGGGCCAACGTCCTGACTTTC.